This TCR beta chain was documented in a study of T cells after somatic rescue of genetic block. The V gene's germline CDR1 is SGHRS and CDR2 YFSETQ. This CDR3 spans 12 amino acids. The V gene lost 0 bases and the J gene lost 4 bases, with 5 bases spanning the gap. Sequencing used immunoSEQ multiplex PCR; TCRdb keeps in-frame clones, though not all of them. Of about 52,000 clones listed, roughly 96% are singletons. This clonotype was sampled from a child under two years old. The chain recombines TRBV5-1 with TRBJ2-7; no clear D gene. Sequences were obtained from peripheral blood mononuclear cells (PBMCs). The CDR3 DNA sequence: TGCGCCAGCAGCTTGGGGCAATACGAGCAGTACTTC. Protein sequence: CASSLGQYEQYF.